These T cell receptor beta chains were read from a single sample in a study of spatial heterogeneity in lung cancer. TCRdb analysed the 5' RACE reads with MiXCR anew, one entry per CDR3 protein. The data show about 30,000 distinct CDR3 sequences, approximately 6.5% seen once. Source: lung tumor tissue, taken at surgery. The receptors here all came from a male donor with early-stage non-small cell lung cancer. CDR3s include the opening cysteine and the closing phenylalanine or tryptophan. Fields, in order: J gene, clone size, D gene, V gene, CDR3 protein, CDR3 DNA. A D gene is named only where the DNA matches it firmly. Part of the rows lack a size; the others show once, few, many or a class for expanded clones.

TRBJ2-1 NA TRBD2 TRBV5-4 CASSLAPGLDYNEQFF TGTGCCAGCAGCTTGGCTCCGGGACTAGACTACAATGAGCAGTTCTTC
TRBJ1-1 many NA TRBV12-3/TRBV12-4 CATFRGEGDTEAFF TGTGCCACCTTTAGGGGCGAAGGGGACACTGAAGCTTTCTTT
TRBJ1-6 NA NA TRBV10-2 CASSEGRGDWNSPLHF TGCGCCAGCAGCGAAGGCAGGGGAGATTGGAATTCACCCCTCCACTTT
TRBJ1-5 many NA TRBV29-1 CSVATGRSNQPQHF TGCAGCGTCGCCACCGGCAGAAGCAATCAGCCCCAGCATTTT
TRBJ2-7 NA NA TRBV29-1 CSVGSGVRSYEQYF TGCAGCGTTGGATCGGGGGTCCGATCCTACGAGCAGTACTTC
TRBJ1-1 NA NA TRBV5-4 CASSYLDTNTEAFF TGTGCCAGCAGCTACCTCGACACCAACACTGAAGCTTTCTTT
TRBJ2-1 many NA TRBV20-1 CSARAHRGTAAYNEQFF TGCAGTGCTAGAGCCCACCGGGGGACAGCAGCCTACAATGAGCAGTTCTTC
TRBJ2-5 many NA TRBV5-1 CASSSQETQYF TGCGCCAGCAGCTCCCAAGAGACCCAGTACTTC
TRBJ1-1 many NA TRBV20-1 CSAYRGTEAFF TGCAGTGCTTATAGAGGGACTGAAGCTTTCTTT
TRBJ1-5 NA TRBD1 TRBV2 CTSRAGGGGNQPQHF TGCACCAGCAGAGCAGGGGGAGGAGGCAATCAGCCCCAGCATTTT
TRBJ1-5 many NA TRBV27 CASSEGGSGPQHF TGTGCCAGCAGCGAAGGGGGTTCGGGGCCCCAGCATTTT
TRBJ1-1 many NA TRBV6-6 CASRRGTDTEAFF TGTGCCAGCAGGCGGGGTACGGACACTGAAGCTTTCTTT
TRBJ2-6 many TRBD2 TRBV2 CASSEWGLSGANVLTF TGTGCCAGCAGTGAATGGGGACTATCCGGGGCCAACGTCCTGACTTTC
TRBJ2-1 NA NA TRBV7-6 CASSLSAGSSYNEQFF TGTGCCAGCAGCTTATCGGCAGGGAGCTCCTACAATGAGCAGTTCTTC
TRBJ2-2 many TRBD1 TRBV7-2 CASNQGAGELFF TGTGCCAGCAACCAGGGGGCCGGGGAGCTGTTTTTT
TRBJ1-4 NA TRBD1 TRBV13 CASSLIQGGTNEKLFF TGTGCCAGCAGCTTGATACAGGGGGGGACTAATGAAAAACTGTTTTTT
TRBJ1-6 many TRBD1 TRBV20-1 CSARDSTGGSYLWDSPLHF TGCAGTGCTAGAGATTCGACAGGGGGATCCTACCTTTGGGATTCACCCCTCCACTTT
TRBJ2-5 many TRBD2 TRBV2 CASNPGGETQYF TGTGCCAGCAACCCGGGGGGTGAGACCCAGTACTTC
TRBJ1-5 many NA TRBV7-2 CASSANGGRQPQHF TGTGCCAGCAGCGCCAACGGGGGCCGTCAGCCCCAGCATTTT
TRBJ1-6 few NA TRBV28 CASSFSRGTTNSPLHF TGTGCCAGCAGTTTTAGCCGGGGGACAACCAATTCACCCCTCCACTTT
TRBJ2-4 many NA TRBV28 CASTTGGDIQYF TGTGCCAGCACCACGGGTGGGGACATTCAGTACTTC
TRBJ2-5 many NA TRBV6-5 CASRDFQETQYF TGTGCCAGTCGGGACTTCCAAGAGACCCAGTACTTC
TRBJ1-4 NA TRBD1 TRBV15 CATSRGTGEIGEKLFF TGTGCCACCAGCAGAGGGACAGGGGAGATTGGTGAAAAACTGTTTTTT
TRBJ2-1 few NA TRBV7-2 CASSFYGYEQFF TGTGCCAGCAGCTTTTACGGCTATGAGCAGTTCTTC
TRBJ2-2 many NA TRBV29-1 CSVEEGGLNTGELFF TGCAGCGTTGAAGAAGGAGGCCTGAACACCGGGGAGCTGTTTTTT
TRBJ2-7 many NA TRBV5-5 CASAFSGPDLEQYF TGTGCCAGCGCCTTTTCGGGGCCCGATCTAGAGCAGTACTTC
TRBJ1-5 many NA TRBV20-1 CSASRTESQPQHF TGCAGTGCTTCCCGGACGGAATCGCAGCCCCAGCATTTT
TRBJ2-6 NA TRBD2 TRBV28 CASRSGGAFGANVLTF TGTGCCAGCAGGAGCGGGGGGGCCTTTGGGGCCAACGTCCTGACTTTC
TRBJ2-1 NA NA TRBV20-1 CSAPPSAGLREQFF TGCAGTGCCCCCCCTAGCGCGGGGTTGCGGGAGCAGTTCTTC
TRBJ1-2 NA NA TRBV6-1 CASSEAAAKSYTF TGTGCCAGCAGTGAAGCGGCCGCCAAGAGCTACACCTTC
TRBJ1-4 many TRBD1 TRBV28 CASRVRGQGGEKLFF TGTGCCAGCAGAGTTAGGGGACAGGGGGGTGAAAAACTGTTTTTT
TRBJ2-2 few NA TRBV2 CASSGTNTGELFF TGTGCCAGCAGTGGCACGAACACCGGGGAGCTGTTTTTT
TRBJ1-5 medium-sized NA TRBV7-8 CASSLERQPQHF TGTGCCAGCAGCTTAGAACGCCAGCCCCAGCATTTT
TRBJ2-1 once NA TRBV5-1 CASSSRLDTDNEQLF TGCGCCAGCAGCTCGCGGCTGGACACCGACAATGAGCAGCTCTTC
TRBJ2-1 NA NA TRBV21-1 CASSKASVWGRSSYNEQFF TGTGCCAGCAGCAAAGCGTCGGTATGGGGCCGGAGCTCCTACAATGAGCAGTTCTTC
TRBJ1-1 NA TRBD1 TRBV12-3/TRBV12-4 CASGWDRANTEAFF TGTGCCAGCGGGTGGGACAGGGCGAACACTGAAGCTTTCTTT
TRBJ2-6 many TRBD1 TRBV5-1 CASSLVQGAYGANVLTF TGCGCCAGCAGCTTGGTGCAGGGGGCATATGGGGCCAACGTCCTGACTTTC
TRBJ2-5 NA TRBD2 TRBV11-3 CASSNGGGQETQYF TGTGCCAGCAGCAACGGGGGGGGCCAAGAGACCCAGTACTTC
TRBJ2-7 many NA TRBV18 CASSPGTQTYEQYF TGTGCCAGCTCACCAGGGACGCAAACCTACGAGCAGTACTTC
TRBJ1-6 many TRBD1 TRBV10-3 CATMDRGSPLHF TGTGCCACAATGGACAGGGGTTCACCCCTCCACTTT
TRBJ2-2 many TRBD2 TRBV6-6 CASSYSGGFTGELFF TGTGCCAGCAGTTACTCGGGGGGGTTCACCGGGGAGCTGTTTTTT
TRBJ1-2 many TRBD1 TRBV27 CASRSTQSGGGYTF TGTGCCAGCAGATCCACCCAATCAGGGGGAGGCTACACCTTC
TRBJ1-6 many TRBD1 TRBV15 CATSSAGGVTLHF TGTGCCACCAGCTCTGCAGGGGGTGTCACCCTCCACTTT
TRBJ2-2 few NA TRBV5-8 CASRKQGAGELFF TGTGCCAGCAGAAAGCAGGGAGCCGGGGAGCTGTTTTTT
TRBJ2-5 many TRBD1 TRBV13 CASSFTRTGAETQYF TGTGCCAGCAGCTTCACCCGGACAGGGGCAGAGACCCAGTACTTC
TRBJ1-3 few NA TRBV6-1 CASISRGVRGNTIYF TGTGCCAGCATCTCCCGAGGGGTGAGAGGAAACACCATATATTTT
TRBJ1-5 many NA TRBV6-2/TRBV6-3 CASTNWGGGNQPQHF TGTGCCAGCACCAACTGGGGAGGGGGCAATCAGCCCCAGCATTTT
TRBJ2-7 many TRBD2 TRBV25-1 CASSASGGTYEQYF TGTGCCAGCAGTGCTAGCGGGGGGACCTACGAGCAGTACTTC
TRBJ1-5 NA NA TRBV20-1 CSARDRLGNQPQHF TGCAGTGCTAGAGACCGGCTTGGCAATCAGCCCCAGCATTTT
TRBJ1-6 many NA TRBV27 CASGGRENSPLHF TGTGCCAGTGGGGGACGAGAAAATTCACCCCTCCACTTT
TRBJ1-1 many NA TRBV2 CASSVGYTEAFF TGTGCCAGCAGTGTAGGGTACACTGAAGCTTTCTTT
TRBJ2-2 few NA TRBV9 CASSLLGGTGELFF TGTGCCAGCAGCCTCCTCGGGGGCACCGGGGAGCTGTTTTTT
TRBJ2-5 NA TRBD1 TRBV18 CASSPAWTGGETQYF TGTGCCAGCTCACCCGCATGGACAGGGGGAGAGACCCAGTACTTC
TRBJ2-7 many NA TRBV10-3 CAISLRGLVYEQYF TGTGCCATCAGCCTCAGGGGCTTAGTCTACGAGCAGTACTTC
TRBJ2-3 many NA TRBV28 CASSPHRRGSTDTQYF TGTGCCAGCAGTCCCCACAGGAGAGGTAGCACAGATACGCAGTATTTT
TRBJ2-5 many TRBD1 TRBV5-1 CASSSTGAQRQETQYF TGCGCCAGCAGCTCGACAGGGGCTCAGCGACAAGAGACCCAGTACTTC
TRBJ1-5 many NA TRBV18 CASSPGINQPQHF TGTGCCAGCTCACCTGGAATTAATCAGCCCCAGCATTTT
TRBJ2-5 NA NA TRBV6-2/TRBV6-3 CATQPWGEQETQYF TGTGCCACCCAACCGTGGGGGGAGCAAGAGACCCAGTACTTC
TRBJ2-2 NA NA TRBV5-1 CASSFVGADTGELIF TGCGCCAGCAGCTTCGTAGGGGCGGACACCGGGGAGCTGATTTTT